The next 2 T cell receptor beta chains were all read from a single sample in a study of blood T cell repertoires in COVID-19. Profiling relied on immunoSEQ multiplex PCR, and the TCRdb table lists in-frame clones only, not all of them. The sample lists some 190,000 clones, 75% to 90% occurring once. The specimen was PBMCs or T cells enriched from blood (not recorded which). These receptors were taken from a woman between 35 and 50 years old with acute COVID-19.

The gene calls are TRBV4-1 and TRBJ2-1; 9 bases match TRBD2. Germline V gives CDR1 MGHRA, CDR2 YSYEKL. The V gene end was trimmed by 2 bases and the J gene end by 4 bases; junction bases not matched to a gene: 18. CDR3 length: 20 amino acids. In DNA form, the CDR3 reads TGCGCCAGCAGCCAAAGGTCCCCCGCCCAGACTAGCGGACCGTACAATGAGCAGTTCTTC. Encoded protein: CASSQRSPAQTSGPYNEQFF.

The chain joins TRBV5-1 to TRBJ2-5, with 7 bases matching TRBD2. The CDR3 is 15 amino acids. V trimming: 4 bases; J trimming: 5 bases; junction bases outside the gene matches: 11. Per the germline V gene, CDR1 is SGHRS and CDR2 is YFSETQ. This CDR3 is CASSPVAGALETQYF. In DNA, the CDR3 is TGCGCCAGCAGCCCGGTAGCGGGTGCCCTCGAGACCCAGTACTTC.